This TCR beta chain was documented in a study of stem cell transplantation in POMP-related autoinflammatory disease. About the research overall: Before transplant: CD4+ naive skewing, low CD8+ proportions, reduced cytokine secretion.

V shed 0 bases and J shed 7 bases, with 12 bases lying between them. This CDR3 has 14 residues. Germline CDR1 ENHRY, CDR2 SYGVKD. Clones were read by immunoSEQ multiplex PCR, and TCRdb kept only the in-frame ones, dropping some. Of 25,000 to 30,000 clones in the sample, 80% to 85% were seen once. The starting material was CD4+ T cells from PBMCs, obtained before stem cell transplantation. The chain joins TRBV10-3 to TRBJ1-2; D uncertain. The clonotype comes from a human donor with POMP-related autoinflammation and immune dysregulation (PRAID). CDR3 DNA sequence: TGTGCCATCAGTGAGTCGGGGAGGTCGAGTGGCTACACCTTC. This codes for CAISESGRSSGYTF.